This T cell receptor (beta chain) emerged from a study of OX40 agonist ivuxolimab in advanced cancers. Whole-study context: Patient treatment consisted of intravenous ivuxolimab administration every 2 weeks at 0.01 to 10 mg/kg. A male proportion of 82.7% was recorded, with mean age approximately 56 years and range about 23 to 90. Study-wide points: In general, CD8+ T cells held more expanded clones than CD4+ did, on average.

Profiling relied on immunoSEQ multiplex PCR, and the TCRdb table lists in-frame clones only, not all of them. Counted here are 100,000 or so clones, around 95% occurring once; the ten biggest clones make up around 2%. As regards this clone: Its matching antigen is unknown.

The V gene end was trimmed by 4 bases and the J gene end by 0 bases; junction bases not matched to a gene: 5. From germline, CDR1 is WSHSY and CDR2 SAAADI. The CDR3 has 16 residues. V gene TRBV10-2 combines with J gene TRBJ2-1; 8 bases line up with TRBD2. The source material was CD4+ or CD8+ T cells sorted from blood, sampled in a trial of the OX40 agonist ivuxolimab. This clonotype was sampled from an adult with an advanced solid tumor such as melanoma, head and neck, liver or kidney cancer. The CDR3 DNA is TGCGCCAGCAGTGCTTCGGGGGGGAGCTCCTACAATGAGCAGTTCTTC. The encoded protein is CASSASGGSSYNEQFF.